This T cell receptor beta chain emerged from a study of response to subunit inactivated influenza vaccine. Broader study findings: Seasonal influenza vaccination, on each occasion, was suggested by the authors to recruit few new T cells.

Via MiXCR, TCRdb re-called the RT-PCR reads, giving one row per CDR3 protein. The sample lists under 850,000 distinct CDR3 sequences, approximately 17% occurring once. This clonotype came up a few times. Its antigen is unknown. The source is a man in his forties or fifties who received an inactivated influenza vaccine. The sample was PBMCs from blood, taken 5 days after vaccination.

The CDR3, as DNA: TGTGCCAGCAGCTTGGTGTCCGGGGGATCTGGAAACACCATATATTTT. This encodes CASSLVSGGSGNTIYF. V and J are TRBV5-5 and TRBJ1-3; D is possibly TRBD1 (5 bases). V was trimmed by 0 bases and J by 1 base, leaving 11 bases between them. This CDR3 is 16 amino acids long. Germline V gene data show CDR1 as SGHKS and CDR2 as YYEKEE (reference sequence).